A single sample is the source of the 5 T cell receptor beta chains below, sequenced in a study of cytomegalovirus exposure and HLA in healthy donors. Here immunoSEQ multiplex PCR was the method, and the copy in TCRdb shows in-frame clones only, minus some. The data hold approximately 120,000 clones, with about 96% observed a single time. The sample consisted of PBMCs. Every receptor here comes from a man younger than 35 in good health and CMV-seronegative.

The chain joins TRBV28 to TRBJ1-5; D ambiguous. CDR3 length: 15 amino acids. Germline CDR1 is MDHEN and CDR2 is SYDVKM. V lost 1 base and J lost 7, with 14 bases in between. The CDR3 DNA reads TGTGCCAGCAGTTTATTGGGCCAACCTGGCCAGCCCCAGCATTTT. Its protein is CASSLLGQPGQPQHF.

This chain links TRBV18 with TRBJ2-3; D is possibly TRBD2 (7 bases). V lost 3 bases and J 3 bases, leaving 13 bases between the germline ends. Germline CDR1 reads KGHSH; CDR2 reads LQKENI. The CDR3 covers 15 residues. The CDR3 DNA follows: TGTGCCAGCTCACCGGCGGGGGCAGTGACAGATACGCAGTATTTT. It is translated as CASSPAGAVTDTQYF.

The genes are TRBV4-1 and TRBJ2-3; D remains unclear. V was trimmed by 2 bases and J by 1 base, leaving 13 bases between them. Germline V gives CDR1 MGHRA, CDR2 YSYEKL. The CDR3 loop spans 16 amino acids. For the CDR3, the DNA is TGCGCCAGCAGCCAATTCGGAGTTGGTGGCACAGATACGCAGTATTTT. Amino acids: CASSQFGVGGTDTQYF.

The chain recombines TRBV11-3 with TRBJ2-1; 7 nucleotides line up with TRBD1. This CDR3 is built from 16 residues. Germline CDR1 and CDR2: SGHNT and YENEEA. The J segment lost 0 bases and the V segment lost 2 bases, leaving 4 bases of the junction unmatched. This CDR3 reads CASSLTGTVSYNEQFF. In DNA form, the CDR3 reads TGTGCCAGCAGCTTAACCGGGACAGTCTCCTACAATGAGCAGTTCTTC.

This chain uses TRBV9 with TRBJ2-3, with D hard to call. This CDR3 is built from 13 residues. Between the trimmed V and J ends, which lost 4 bases and 6 bases, there was a span of 12 bases. CDR1 SGDLS and CDR2 YYNGEE come from the germline V gene. CDR3 sequence (DNA): TGTGCCAGCAGCCTAGGGCCCACGGATACGCAGTATTTT. This encodes CASSLGPTDTQYF. Filled out from reference TRBV9 and TRBJ2-3, the complete variable domain reads DSGVTQTPKHLITATGQRVTLRCSPRSGDLSVYWYQQSLDQGLQFLIQYYNGEERAKGNILERFSAQQFPDLHSELNLSSLELGDSALYFCASSLGPTDTQYFGPGTRLTVL.